This T cell receptor (beta chain) emerged from a study of cytomegalovirus exposure and HLA in healthy donors. As for this clone: Antigen unknown.

The V gene lost 5 bases and the J gene lost 2 bases, with 10 bases spanning the gap. Germline CDR1 LNHNV, CDR2 YYDKDF (reference sequence). This CDR3 has 13 residues. 13 Jbeta primers and 60 Vbeta primers were used for the PCR. The protocol was immunoSEQ multiplex PCR, while the TCRdb copy is restricted to in-frame clones and leaves out a portion. Of 150,000 to 200,000 clones in the sample, approximately 83% were seen once. Findings and caveats of the study: For TCR beta chains, V- and J-gene trimming was later linked to a missense DCLRE1C variant.

The clonotype was recovered from a man younger than 35 in good health and CMV-seropositive. The rearrangement links TRBV15 to TRBJ2-7; possibly TRBD2 for D (5 bases). Material for sequencing was PBMCs. The DNA for the CDR3 is TGTGCCACCAGCGACGCGCGGGCCTACGAGCAGTACTTC. Amino acids: CATSDARAYEQYF.